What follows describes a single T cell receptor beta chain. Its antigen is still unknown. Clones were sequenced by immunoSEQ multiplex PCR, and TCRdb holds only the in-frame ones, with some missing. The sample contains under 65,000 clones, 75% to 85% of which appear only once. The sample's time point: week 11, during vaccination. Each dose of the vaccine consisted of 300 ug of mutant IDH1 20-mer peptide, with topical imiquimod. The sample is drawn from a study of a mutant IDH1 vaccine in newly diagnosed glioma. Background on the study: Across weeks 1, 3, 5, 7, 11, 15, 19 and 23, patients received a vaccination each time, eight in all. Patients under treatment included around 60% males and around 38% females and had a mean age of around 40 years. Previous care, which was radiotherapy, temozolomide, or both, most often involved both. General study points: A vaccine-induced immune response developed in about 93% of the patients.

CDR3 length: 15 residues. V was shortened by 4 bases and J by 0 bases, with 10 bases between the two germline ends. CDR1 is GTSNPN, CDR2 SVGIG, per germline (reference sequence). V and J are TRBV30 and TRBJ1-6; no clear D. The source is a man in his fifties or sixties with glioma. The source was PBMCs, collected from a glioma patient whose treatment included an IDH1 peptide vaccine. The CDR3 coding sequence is TGTGCCTGGAAAAGCAGCAGCTCCTATAATTCACCCCTCCACTTT. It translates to CAWKSSSSYNSPLHF. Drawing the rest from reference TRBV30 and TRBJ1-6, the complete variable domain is SQTIHQWPATLVQPVGSPLSLECTVEGTSNPNLYWYRQAAGRGLQLLFYSVGIGQISSEVPQNLSASRPQDRQFILSSKKLLLSDSGFYLCAWKSSSSYNSPLHFGNGTRLTVT.